This TCR beta chain stems from a study of T cells in Graves' hyperthyroidism and ophthalmopathy. Whole-study context: Prior to any treatment, at the point of initial diagnosis, peripheral blood was collected.

This clonotype was observed many times. The antigen remains unidentified. Looked up from germline, CDR1 is MDHEN and CDR2 is SYDVKM. V lost 3 bases to trimming and J lost 2 bases, with 11 bases between them. The CDR3 contains 14 residues. Researchers took RNA transcripts and amplified the TCR beta CDR3 regions from them. The primer set for the first-round RT-PCR of the TCR CDR3 was HTBI. Using its own MiXCR run on the multiplex PCR reads, TCRdb lists one record per CDR3 protein. Here the sample spans approximately 600,000 distinct CDR3 sequences, 16% being singletons. Overall study findings and caveats: Ophthalmopathy was told apart from stable hyperthyroidism by a 13 V-J model.

Diagnoses used clinical symptoms, serum thyroxine and TRAb, thyroid ultrasound and orbital computed tomography. The sequence came from a woman aged 25 to 45 with Graves' hyperthyroidism. The sample was blood. The chain has TRBV28 and TRBJ2-7; D is unresolved. CDR3 DNA sequence: TGTGCCAGCAGTTTGGTCTTGCGGACCTACGAGCAGTACTTC. Protein sequence: CASSLVLRTYEQYF.